The clone carrying this T cell receptor (beta chain) is labeled as medium-sized (0.01 to 0.1%). The antigen remains undetermined. Sequenced by immunoSEQ multiplex PCR; TCRdb stores in-frame clones only, minus some. The data hold about 41,000 clones, with about 73% observed a single time. The data derive from a study of early stage breast cancer tumors. Study results and caveats: Blood repertoires resembled normal breast more than tumor.

Germline CDR1 LNHDA, CDR2 SQIVND (reference sequence). V gave up 3 bases and J gave up 6 bases; unmatched junction bases: 3. This CDR3 spans 15 amino acids. This TCR was recovered from a person aged 50-59 years with breast cancer. This chain connects TRBV19 to TRBJ2-1; 12 bases match TRBD2. The sequencing input was blood. This CDR3 reads CASSIVLAGGNEQFF. CDR3 DNA sequence: TGTGCCAGTAGTATTGTACTAGCGGGGGGCAATGAGCAGTTCTTC. The whole variable domain, remainder taken from reference TRBV19 and TRBJ2-1, is DGGITQSPKYLFRKEGQNVTLSCEQNLNHDAMYWYRQDPGQGLRLIYYSQIVNDFQKGDIAEGYSVSREKKESFPLTVTSAQKNPTAFYLCASSIVLAGGNEQFFGPGTRLTVL.